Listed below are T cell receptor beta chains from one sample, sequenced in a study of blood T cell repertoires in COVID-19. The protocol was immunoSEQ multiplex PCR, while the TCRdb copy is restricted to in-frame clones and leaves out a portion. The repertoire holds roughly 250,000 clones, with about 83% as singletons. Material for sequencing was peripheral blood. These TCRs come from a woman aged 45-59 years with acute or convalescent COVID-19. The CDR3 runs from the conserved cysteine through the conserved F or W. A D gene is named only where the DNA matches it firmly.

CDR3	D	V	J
CASSQGRLEEQFF	NA	TRBV4-1	TRBJ2-1
CASSMTIHRGNEQFF	NA	TRBV5-1	TRBJ2-1
CASQPGTGVNGELFF	TRBD1	TRBV7-9	TRBJ2-2
CASSPSERDSYEQYF	NA	TRBV28	TRBJ2-7
CASSQSSGGTTGELFF	TRBD2	TRBV4-1	TRBJ2-2
CASRNQQGGKELFF	NA	TRBV3-1/TRBV3-2	TRBJ1-4
CASSPGLAYEQYF	NA	TRBV11-2	TRBJ2-7
CSVGQDNKNIQYF	NA	TRBV29-1	TRBJ2-4
CASSSYTSGVETQYF	TRBD2	TRBV27	TRBJ2-5
CASRNPGVSYGYTF	NA	TRBV2	TRBJ1-2
CASSLWSTEAFF	NA	TRBV3-1/TRBV3-2	TRBJ1-1
CASSFPGTARSYNEQFF	NA	TRBV28	TRBJ2-1
CASSLVVRGNTEAFF	NA	TRBV7-2	TRBJ1-1
CASSLEGQGYNEQFF	TRBD1	TRBV5-4	TRBJ2-1
CASHPGTTSGNTIYF	NA	TRBV19	TRBJ1-3
CASSPQGAVYGKLFF	TRBD1	TRBV7-2	TRBJ1-4
CASSKGGVNTEAFF	NA	TRBV5-5	TRBJ1-1
CASSLGGRGGNTIYF	TRBD1	TRBV19	TRBJ1-3
CASSSLRDSNYGYTF	NA	TRBV5-5	TRBJ1-2
CASSQTGGERSNQPQHF	TRBD1	TRBV4-2	TRBJ1-5
CASRFPEREGHDEQFF	NA	TRBV21-1	TRBJ2-1
CASSATQTGELFF	NA	TRBV6-6	TRBJ2-2
CATSDTGTSSTGELFF	TRBD2	TRBV24-1	TRBJ2-2
CATKETSGKNEQFF	TRBD2	TRBV24-1	TRBJ2-1
CASSSRDRGFTLETQYF	TRBD1	TRBV11-2	TRBJ2-5
CASSFTGLAGGIQETQYF	TRBD2	TRBV5-1	TRBJ2-5
CASKQGMNTEAFF	NA	TRBV6-5	TRBJ1-1
CASSISSGGTEAYNEQFF	NA	TRBV19	TRBJ2-1
CASSTFVLQGATDTEAFF	TRBD1	TRBV19	TRBJ1-1